The clone carrying this T cell receptor (beta chain) came up many times. The sample is drawn from a study of Graves' ophthalmopathy and Graves' hyperthyroidism. Study at large: Stable hyperthyroidism meant no ophthalmopathy within 18 months of follow-up.

RNA transcripts were the source from which TCR beta CDR3 regions were amplified. Scientists carried out first-round RT-PCR using HTBI primers and then a second-round multiplex PCR. TCRdb processed the multiplex PCR reads anew with MiXCR; each CDR3 protein has one entry. This sample carries about 1.1 million distinct CDR3 sequences, roughly 35% of them seen once, and the ten largest clones take more than 9.5%. The sequence was collected from an adult man with Graves' hyperthyroidism. Material: peripheral blood or thyroid tissue (not recorded which).

CDR3 region: CASSFDRVNEKVFF. The CDR3, as DNA: TGTGCCAGCAGCTTCGACAGGGTAAATGAAAAGGTGTTTTTT. The chain employs TRBV11-2 and TRBJ1-4; TRBD1 matches at 7 bases. CDR1 SGHAT and CDR2 FQNNGV come from the germline V gene. J gave up 15 bases and V 3 bases, and 13 bases lay outside the gene matches. CDR3 size: 14 residues.